A selection of T cell receptor beta chains follows, all from one sample in a study of T cell repertoires and HLA-DP antigens. These receptors' targets are unknown. Method: immunoSEQ multiplex PCR; TCRdb's copy keeps in-frame clones and lacks some. The sample lists 75,000 to 90,000 clones; 86% were seen once. Source material: CD4+ T cells from PBMCs. The receptors stem from a man between 50 and 59 years old in good health and CMV-seronegative. Each CDR3 is given with its conserved first and last residue. A D gene is named only where the DNA matches it firmly. Clone size is shown for a subset of rows, as once, few, many or a class of expanded clone.

j_call | clone_size | v_call | d_call | cdr3_nt | cdr3_aa
TRBJ2-1 | . | TRBV6-7 | TRBD1 | TGTGCCAGTCCTGACAGGGCATACAATGAGCAGTTCTTC | CASPDRAYNEQFF
TRBJ2-3 | . | TRBV7-8 | TRBD2 | TGTGCCAGCAGCTTGAAGCGGGAGTCGGGAGATACGCAGTATTTT | CASSLKRESGDTQYF
TRBJ2-3 | . | TRBV9 | . | TGTGCCAGCAGCGTAGCGGGTCAAAGCACAGATACGCAGTATTTT | CASSVAGQSTDTQYF
TRBJ2-7 | . | TRBV28 | TRBD1 | TGTGCCAGCAGTTTGGTGGTTGGTGGGGACAGGAGATACTTC | CASSLVVGGDRRYF
TRBJ2-3 | . | TRBV18 | TRBD2 | TGTGCCAGCTCACCACCTCGCCTAGCGGGAGCAGATACGCAGTATTTT | CASSPPRLAGADTQYF
TRBJ1-1 | many | TRBV6-5 | TRBD1 | TGTGCCAGCGGGTGGGACAGGGCCACTGAAGCTTTCTTT | CASGWDRATEAFF
TRBJ2-1 | . | TRBV30 | . | TGTGCCTGGAGTGTAGGGGGGGGTGAGCAGTTCTTC | CAWSVGGGEQFF
TRBJ1-1 | . | TRBV19 | . | TGTGCCAGTAGTATGGAACAGACGAACACTGAAGCTTTCTTT | CASSMEQTNTEAFF
TRBJ2-3 | . | TRBV4-2 | . | TGTGCCAGCAGCCAAGTTTCGGGGGTCCTCACAGATACGCAGTATTTT | CASSQVSGVLTDTQYF
TRBJ2-7 | . | TRBV19 | . | TGTGCCAGTAGCACTAGGGGGGGACCCTACGAGCAGTACTTC | CASSTRGGPYEQYF
TRBJ1-5 | . | TRBV5-4 | . | TGTGCCAGCAGCTTGACAGGGAGCAATCAGCCCCAGCATTTT | CASSLTGSNQPQHF
TRBJ1-3 | . | TRBV28 | . | TGTGCCAGCAGTTTTCTGGGGGCGTCTGGAAACACCATATATTTT | CASSFLGASGNTIYF
TRBJ2-3 | . | TRBV6-1 | . | TGTGCCAGCAGTGAAAATTACGCAGATACGCAGTATTTT | CASSENYADTQYF
TRBJ2-3 | . | TRBV7-2 | TRBD2 | TGTGCCAGCAGCAAAAGACTAGCGGGGGGGACAGATACGCAGTATTTT | CASSKRLAGGTDTQYF
TRBJ2-7 | . | TRBV5-6 | TRBD1 | TGTGCCAGCAGCTTGGGTACAGGGGGCGAGCAGTACTTC | CASSLGTGGEQYF
TRBJ1-2 | . | TRBV6-5 | TRBD1 | TGTGCCAGCAGTAGGGGGACAGCTAACTATGGCTACACCTTC | CASSRGTANYGYTF
TRBJ2-3 | . | TRBV10-3 | . | TGTGCCATCAGGGCTGGGCGGGACGAGACAGATACGCAGTATTTT | CAIRAGRDETDTQYF
TRBJ1-2 | . | TRBV6-5 | TRBD1 | TGTGCCAGCAGTTACGCCGACAGGGGGGTTGGCTACACCTTC | CASSYADRGVGYTF
TRBJ2-6 | . | TRBV30 | . | TGTACCTGGAGTGTTGGATACTCTGGGGCCAACGTCCTGACTTTC | CTWSVGYSGANVLTF
TRBJ2-6 | . | TRBV18 | . | TGTGCCAGCTCCGTCAGGGGATCTGGGGCCAACGTCCTGACTTTC | CASSVRGSGANVLTF
TRBJ1-3 | . | TRBV7-6 | . | TGTGCCAGCAGCTTAGTACAGGGCTCTGGAAACACCATATATTTT | CASSLVQGSGNTIYF
TRBJ2-7 | . | TRBV11-2 | TRBD2 | TGTGCCAGCAGCTTAGATCGATCAGCGGGAGTCAACGAGCAGTACTTC | CASSLDRSAGVNEQYF
TRBJ2-5 | . | TRBV10-2 | . | TGCGCCAGCCGACCTTGGGAGCCGGGGGAAGAGACCCAGTACTTC | CASRPWEPGEETQYF
TRBJ2-1 | once | TRBV10-2 | TRBD2 | TGCGCCACCACTTTTCTACTAGCGGGGTCCTACAATGAGCAGTTCTTC | CATTFLLAGSYNEQFF
TRBJ1-3 | . | TRBV6-5 | . | TGTGCCAGCAGTCGGGACGGACTCTCTGGAAACACCATATATTTT | CASSRDGLSGNTIYF
TRBJ2-1 | . | TRBV9 | . | TGTGCCAGCAGCGTAGCTACAGAGTCCGAGCAGTTCTTC | CASSVATESEQFF
TRBJ1-3 | . | TRBV7-2 | . | TGTGCCAGCAGCCCCCCAGAGTACACCATATATTTT | CASSPPEYTIYF
TRBJ2-1 | . | TRBV7-9 | . | TGTGCCAGCAGCTTCCGTGGGACACTGACCTACAATGAGCAGTTCTTC | CASSFRGTLTYNEQFF
TRBJ2-4 | once | TRBV19 | TRBD2 | TGTGCCAGTAGCCTGATGACTAGCGGGAGAAACATTCAGTACTTC | CASSLMTSGRNIQYF
TRBJ1-5 | few | TRBV19 | . | TGTGCCAGTAGTATGGAACAGGTGGTCGGGGTGAGCAATCAGCCCCAGCATTTT | CASSMEQVVGVSNQPQHF
TRBJ1-2 | . | TRBV6-1 | TRBD1 | TGTGCCCTACGAAAAGGGACAGGGGGGGCCTATGGCTACACCTTC | CALRKGTGGAYGYTF
TRBJ2-4 | . | TRBV5-8 | TRBD1 | TGTGCCAGCAGCGCCGGACAGGGAGGCTGGTCCAAAAACATTCAGTACTTC | CASSAGQGGWSKNIQYF
TRBJ1-3 | many | TRBV10-2 | . | TGCGCCAGCAGTTCTTTTCCAGCTGGAAACACCATATATTTT | CASSSFPAGNTIYF
TRBJ2-7 | . | TRBV27 | . | TGTGCCAGCAGTTTTACAGGGCCCTCCTACGAGCAGTACTTC | CASSFTGPSYEQYF
TRBJ2-7 | . | TRBV19 | TRBD2 | TGTGCCAGTAGAAAAACCACTAGCGGGAGCTCCTACGAGCAGTACTTC | CASRKTTSGSSYEQYF
TRBJ2-7 | . | TRBV5-4 | . | TGTGCCAGCAGCTTGGGTGGGGCCCGCCCTATATACGAGCAGTACTTC | CASSLGGARPIYEQYF
TRBJ1-1 | . | TRBV7-9 | . | TGTGCCAGCAGCTTTGGGGGCGCGGTCACTGAAGCTTTCTTT | CASSFGGAVTEAFF
TRBJ2-1 | . | TRBV7-2 | . | TGTGCCAGCAGCTTATATGGCTACAATGAGCAGTTCTTC | CASSLYGYNEQFF
TRBJ1-5 | . | TRBV30 | TRBD1 | TGTGCCTGGCGAATAAAACAGGGGAATCAGCCCCAGCATTTT | CAWRIKQGNQPQHF
TRBJ2-3 | . | TRBV6-1 | . | TGTGCCAGCAGTGAAAGACCTCTAGATACGCAGTATTTT | CASSERPLDTQYF
TRBJ2-7 | . | TRBV5-4 | . | TGTGCCAGCAGCTTGTTCTACGAGCAGTACTTC | CASSLFYEQYF
TRBJ2-1 | . | TRBV7-2 | TRBD2 | TGTGCCAGCAGCGCCCAGACTAGCGGGGGGGCAAGGGAGCAGTTCTTC | CASSAQTSGGAREQFF
TRBJ2-2 | few | TRBV27 | TRBD2 | TGTGCCAGCAGTTTAACTAGCGGGAGTGGCGGGGAGCTGTTTTTT | CASSLTSGSGGELFF
TRBJ2-1 | . | TRBV7-9 | . | TGTGCCAGCAGCTTACGGGGGGCAAATGAGCAGTTCTTC | CASSLRGANEQFF
TRBJ1-4 | . | TRBV29-1 | . | TGCAGCGCCCTACGCGGAGGGGGAAGGGCTAATGAAAAACTGTTTTTT | CSALRGGGRANEKLFF
TRBJ1-1 | once | TRBV7-9 | . | TGTGCCAGCAGCCCCAGTCCGAACACTGAAGCTTTCTTT | CASSPSPNTEAFF
TRBJ1-6 | few | TRBV6-4 | . | TGTGCCAGCACCGGGCTTTTCGCCCTCCACTTT | CASTGLFALHF
TRBJ1-1 | . | TRBV5-6 | . | TGTGCCAGCAGCCCAGCCACAGGGCCCAACACTGAAGCTTTCTTT | CASSPATGPNTEAFF
TRBJ2-3 | . | TRBV6-1 | TRBD2 | TGTGCCAGCAGTGAAGTCCCGGCGGGAGGAGCAGATACGCAGTATTTT | CASSEVPAGGADTQYF